This T cell receptor beta chain was documented in a study of tumor-infiltrating lymphocytes in localized non-small cell lung cancer. As for the study in general: Tumor tissue and non-adjacent uninvolved lung came from each patient. General study findings and limits: Tumor T-cell fraction from TCR sequencing was not associated with recurrence-free survival (p = 0.61). Different pieces of the same tissue went to different assays, confounding technical variation with intratumor heterogeneity. Higher tumor T cell infiltration than in uninvolved lung was supported by TCRbeta sequencing.

Only in-frame clones appear in the TCRdb table, and some are missing; sequencing was by immunoSEQ multiplex PCR. The sample carries just under 30,000 clones, approximately 85% recorded once. Looked up from germline, CDR1 is SGHVS and CDR2 is FQNEAQ. Trimming at V came to 5 bases and at J to 3 bases, leaving 13 bases not matched to a gene. The CDR3 totals 17 residues. As concerns this clone: Its specificity is not known.

The source of this sequence is a human donor with non-small cell lung cancer. The chain has TRBV7-8 and TRBJ2-7; 10 bases are shared with TRBD1. The sample was lung tumor tissue. CDR3 sequence reads: CASSKSPSGTGVYEQYF. In DNA, the CDR3 is TGTGCCAGCAGCAAAAGTCCATCCGGGACAGGGGTCTACGAGCAGTACTTC.